A selection of T cell receptor beta chains follows, all from one sample in a study of cytomegalovirus exposure and HLA in healthy donors. The method was immunoSEQ multiplex PCR; TCRdb's version includes in-frame clones alone and lacks a portion of them. The repertoire holds under 150,000 clones, with around 79% as singletons. The sequenced sample consisted of PBMCs. These receptors were taken from a female donor in good health and CMV-seronegative. Each CDR3 is given with its conserved first and last residue. The D gene is left open where the match is weak. Clone size is stated in some rows and not others, as once, few, many or a class when expanded.

-,TRBJ1-2,-,TRBV5-4,TGTGCCAGCAGCTTGTGGGCGCAGTATGGCTACACCTTC,CASSLWAQYGYTF
-,TRBJ2-1,-,TRBV30,TGTGCCTGGGGGCCCAGGGCCTACAATGAGCAGTTCTTC,CAWGPRAYNEQFF
-,TRBJ1-2,-,TRBV27,TGTGCCAGCAGTTCCGAACGGACCGCCGCGGGCTATGGCTACACCTTC,CASSSERTAAGYGYTF
-,TRBJ2-7,-,TRBV10-1,TGCGCCAGCCACTCCCAGGGGGGCCGCGAGAGGTACGAGCAGTACTTC,CASHSQGGRERYEQYF
-,TRBJ2-3,TRBD2,TRBV5-6,TGTGCCAGCAGCCTCCTAGCGGCAGATACGCAGTATTTT,CASSLLAADTQYF
-,TRBJ2-1,-,TRBV7-9,TGTGCCAGCAGCTTCAATCGACAAAGCTGGGTCCATGAGCAGTTCTTC,CASSFNRQSWVHEQFF
-,TRBJ1-4,TRBD1,TRBV7-2,TGTGCCAGCAGCAAGGACAGGGAGTCTGCTAATGAAAAACTGTTTTTT,CASSKDRESANEKLFF
-,TRBJ1-1,-,TRBV19,TGTGCCAGTAGTATAACAGCTATGAACACTGAAGCTTTCTTT,CASSITAMNTEAFF
-,TRBJ2-7,TRBD1,TRBV6-5,TGTGCCAGCAAGGACAGGAACTACGAGCAGTACTTC,CASKDRNYEQYF
-,TRBJ2-3,-,TRBV7-9,TGTGCCAGCAGGGGTTGGGGCTACAGGGACCCAGATACGCAGTATTTT,CASRGWGYRDPDTQYF
once,TRBJ1-4,-,TRBV19,TGTGCCAGTAGTATTGAAGCGGGGGAATCGGGAAAACTGTTTTTT,CASSIEAGESGKLFF
-,TRBJ2-7,-,TRBV4-1,TGCGCCAGCAGCCGGGGTTCAGGGAAATACGAGCAGTACTTC,CASSRGSGKYEQYF
few,TRBJ1-1,-,TRBV27,TGTGCCAGCAGTCCGGTTCAGGGAACTGAAGCTTTCTTT,CASSPVQGTEAFF
-,TRBJ2-3,TRBD1,TRBV4-3,TGCGCCAGCAGTGACAGGGGGGGCACAGATACGCAGTATTTT,CASSDRGGTDTQYF
-,TRBJ2-7,-,TRBV4-3,TGCGCCAGCAGCCAATCGCACAGGGATTACGAGCAGTACTTC,CASSQSHRDYEQYF
-,TRBJ1-3,-,TRBV4-3,TGCGCCAGCAGCCAAGATGTGGGAGCTGGAAACACCATATATTTT,CASSQDVGAGNTIYF
-,TRBJ1-1,-,TRBV12-5,TGTGCTAGTGGTTTGTCGGGATCGAACACTGAAGCTTTCTTT,CASGLSGSNTEAFF
-,TRBJ2-7,TRBD1,TRBV28,TGTGCCAGCAGATCCGGTGGACAGGGGATCCACGAGCAGTACTTC,CASRSGGQGIHEQYF
-,TRBJ2-7,-,TRBV9,TGTGCCAGCAGCGTAGGGGACACAGTACCCTACGAGCAGTACTTC,CASSVGDTVPYEQYF
-,TRBJ2-5,-,TRBV13,TGTGCCAGCAGCCTCCCTAGGGAGACCCAGTACTTC,CASSLPRETQYF
-,TRBJ1-2,-,TRBV4-3,TGCGCCAGCAGCCAAATTATGGGGGCTGGCTATGGCTACACCTTC,CASSQIMGAGYGYTF
-,TRBJ2-7,TRBD1,TRBV29-1,TGCAGCTCCGGGCCAGGGGGCGACGAGCAGTACTTC,CSSGPGGDEQYF
-,TRBJ1-4,-,TRBV7-6,TGTGCCAGCAGCCCCAACAGGGCAACTAATGAAAAACTGTTTTTT,CASSPNRATNEKLFF
once,TRBJ1-2,-,TRBV30,TGTGCCTGGAGTAAAGGGGTCAGGGGAAACGGCTACACCTTC,CAWSKGVRGNGYTF
once,TRBJ2-6,-,TRBV25-1,TGTGCCAGCAGTAATCCGGCTGGGGCCAACGTCCTGACTTTC,CASSNPAGANVLTF
-,TRBJ2-7,TRBD2,TRBV27,TGTGCCAGCAATCTCCGGGCGCACGGGCTAGCGGAGGGGTTCTACGAGCAGTACTTC,CASNLRAHGLAEGFYEQYF
-,TRBJ1-1,-,TRBV5-5,TGTGCCAGCAGCTTACAGGCAAAACCGAACACTGAAGCTTTCTTT,CASSLQAKPNTEAFF
once,TRBJ2-1,TRBD2,TRBV27,TGTGCCAGCAGTCCTCGGGCCGCGAGCGGGAGGGAATACAATGAGCAGTTCTTC,CASSPRAASGREYNEQFF
-,TRBJ2-1,-,TRBV4-3,TGCGCCAGCAGCCAAGAATGGGAGCGGGTGGATAACTACAATGAGCAGTTCTTC,CASSQEWERVDNYNEQFF
-,TRBJ2-1,-,TRBV20-1,TGCAGTGCCCGAGAAAACAATGAGCAGTTCTTC,CSARENNEQFF
-,TRBJ1-6,-,TRBV9,TGTGCCAGCAGCGTCAGGGAAAACGGCTCACCCCTCCACTTT,CASSVRENGSPLHF
-,TRBJ2-7,TRBD2,TRBV30,TGTGCCTGGAGCGGAACTAGCGGGAGGGCCATTCACGAGCAGTACTTC,CAWSGTSGRAIHEQYF
-,TRBJ2-3,TRBD2,TRBV28,TGTGCCAGCAGCTGGAGCGGGGTTAGCACAGATACGCAGTATTTT,CASSWSGVSTDTQYF
-,TRBJ2-7,TRBD2,TRBV6-6,TGTGCCAGCAGGTCCGGCGGGGGGGGGTCCTACGAGCAGTACTTC,CASRSGGGGSYEQYF
-,TRBJ2-7,TRBD2,TRBV5-1,TGCGCCAGCAGGGGGGAGGGCCCATACGAGCAGTACTTC,CASRGEGPYEQYF
-,TRBJ2-1,-,TRBV11-3,TGTGCCAGCAGCAACCCTAGGTTCGATGAGCAGTTCTTC,CASSNPRFDEQFF
-,TRBJ2-7,TRBD1,TRBV5-1,TGCGCCAGCTGCGAGGCAGGGGGAGTTTTCTACGAGCAGTACTTC,CASCEAGGVFYEQYF
-,TRBJ2-5,TRBD2,TRBV7-9,TGTGCCAGCAGCTTAAGGCGGCTAGCGGGGGGTGAGACCCAGTACTTC,CASSLRRLAGGETQYF
-,TRBJ2-7,-,TRBV7-2,TGTGCCAGCAGCCAGGTTACCCCCGAGCAGTACTTC,CASSQVTPEQYF
-,TRBJ2-2,TRBD1,TRBV4-3,TGCGCCAGCGGGACAGGGGAAACCGGGGAGCTGTTTTTT,CASGTGETGELFF
-,TRBJ1-2,TRBD1,TRBV28,TGTGCCACCCAGGGGGAACAGGGCTCCAACTATGGCTACACCTTC,CATQGEQGSNYGYTF